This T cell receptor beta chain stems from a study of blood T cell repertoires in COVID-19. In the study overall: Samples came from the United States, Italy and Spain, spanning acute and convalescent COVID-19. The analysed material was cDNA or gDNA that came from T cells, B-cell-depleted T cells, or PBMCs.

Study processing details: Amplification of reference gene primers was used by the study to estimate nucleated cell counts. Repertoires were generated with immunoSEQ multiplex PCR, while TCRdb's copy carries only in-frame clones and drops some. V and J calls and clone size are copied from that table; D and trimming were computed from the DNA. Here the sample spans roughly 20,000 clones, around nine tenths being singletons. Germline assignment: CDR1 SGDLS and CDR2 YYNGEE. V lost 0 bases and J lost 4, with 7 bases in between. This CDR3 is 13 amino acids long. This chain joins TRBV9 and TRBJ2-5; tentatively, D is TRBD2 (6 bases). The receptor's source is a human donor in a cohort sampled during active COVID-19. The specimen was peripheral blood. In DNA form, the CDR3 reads TGTGCCAGCAGCGTAGAGGGACTAGAGACCCAGTACTTC. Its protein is CASSVEGLETQYF.